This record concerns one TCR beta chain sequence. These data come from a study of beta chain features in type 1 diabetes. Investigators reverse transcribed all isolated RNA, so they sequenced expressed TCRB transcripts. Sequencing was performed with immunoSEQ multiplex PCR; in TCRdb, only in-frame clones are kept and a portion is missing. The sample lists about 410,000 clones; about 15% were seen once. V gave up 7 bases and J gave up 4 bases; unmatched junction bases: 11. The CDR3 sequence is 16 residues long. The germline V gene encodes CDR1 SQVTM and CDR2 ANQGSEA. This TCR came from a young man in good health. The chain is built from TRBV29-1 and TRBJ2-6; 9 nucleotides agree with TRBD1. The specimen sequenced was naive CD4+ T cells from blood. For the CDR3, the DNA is TGCAGCGCTAATAACAGGGGGCGCCGAGGGGCCAACGTCCTGACTTTC. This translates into CSANNRGRRGANVLTF.